What follows is one T cell receptor (beta chain) and its context. Its antigen is as yet unknown. This sample stems from a study of cytomegalovirus exposure and HLA in healthy donors. Study-level findings and limits: What TCR beta sequences reportedly achieved was accurate prediction of HLA-A and HLA-B alleles in most subjects. What was likely a sequencing artifact was a cluster of highly shared sequence variants.

The PCR used 60 Vbeta and 13 Jbeta primers. Original methodology: Per a later analysis, the number of unique TCR beta chains was some 80 million, of which 9 million to 14 million were shared. TCRdb keeps only in-frame clones here, not all; method: immunoSEQ multiplex PCR. That table furnishes V, J and clone size, whereas the DNA furnished D and trimming. The repertoire holds about 82,000 clones, approximately 82% seen once, with 18% in the top ten. CDR3 length: 14 residues. V lost 7 bases to trimming and J lost 4 bases; unmatched junction nucleotides: 8. CDR1 and CDR2 from the germline V gene are MNHEY and SVGAGI.

Sequencing used PBMCs. The source is a man between 65 and 85 years old in good health and CMV-seropositive. This chain joins TRBV6-5 and TRBJ2-5, with TRBD2 matching 8 bases. In DNA, the CDR3 is TGTGCCAGCACCCGCGGGGGGCGAGGAGAGACCCAGTACTTC. Protein product: CASTRGGRGETQYF.